This entry lists 24 T cell receptor beta chains sequenced from one sample in a study of blood T cell repertoires in COVID-19 (TCRdb year 2020). Library preparation used the immunoSEQ multiplex PCR assay. Sourced from immuneACCESS, this table was stored by TCRdb with only in-frame sequences that have V and J called. A share of the clones is absent; for the studies checked, an unresolved V gene accounts for under half, and the remainder has no known explanation. This sample gives more than 100,000 clones in total; 84% of them show up just once. 3.9% of the sample lies in the top ten. Sequencing was performed on PBMCs or T cells enriched from blood (not recorded which). Receptors were obtained from a woman in her 30s who had recovered from COVID-19.

The chain employs TRBV28 and TRBJ1-5, with no clear D. The CDR3 loop spans 13 amino acids. V lost 6 bases, J lost 5 bases, and 11 bases lay in between. Germline CDR1 MDHEN, CDR2 SYDVKM. CDR3 sequence (DNA): TGTGCCAGCAGCCTTGGCAGATATCAGCCCCAGCATTTT. It encodes CASSLGRYQPQHF.

The chain combines TRBV7-9 with TRBJ2-2; D unclear. Per the germline V gene, CDR1 is SEHNR and CDR2 is FQNEAQ (reference sequence). The CDR3 has 12 residues. Trimming took 5 bases from V and 8 from J, leaving 9 bases between them. The CDR3 DNA reads TGTGCCAGCAGCCACCCTCTAGGGGAGCTGTTTTTT. Encoded protein: CASSHPLGELFF.

This chain links TRBV14 with TRBJ2-2; a weak D match, TRBD1 (5 bases). CDR3 length: 18 amino acids. V gave up 8 bases and J gave up 0 bases, with 22 bases separating them. Germline V gene sequence: CDR1 SGHDN, CDR2 FVKESK. The CDR3 is CASPLWKGIRANTGELFF. The CDR3 bases are TGTGCCAGCCCCCTCTGGAAGGGGATACGGGCGAACACCGGGGAGCTGTTTTTT.

The V gene is TRBV5-1, the J gene TRBJ2-7, with 11 bases aligning to TRBD2. The V gene end was trimmed by 3 bases and the J gene end by 5 bases; junction bases not matched to a gene: 10. The germline V gene encodes CDR1 SGHRS and CDR2 YFSETQ. The CDR3 totals 16 residues. CDR3 nucleotide sequence: TGCGCCAGCAGCTCCACAACTAGCGGGAGAAGCAACGAGCAGTACTTC. Translated, it gives CASSSTTSGRSNEQYF.

V usage is TRBV6-5 and J usage is TRBJ1-1, with 9 bases matching TRBD1. Trimming took 0 bases from V and 6 from J; bases not matched to a gene: 5. The CDR3 has 15 amino acids. The germline CDR1 and CDR2 sequences are MNHEY and SVGAGI. CDR3 region: CASSYSNRGRSEAFF. For the CDR3, the DNA is TGTGCCAGCAGTTACTCGAACAGGGGGCGATCTGAAGCTTTCTTT.

The chain links TRBV19 to TRBJ2-7, with 8 bases matching TRBD2. CDR1 is LNHDA, CDR2 SQIVND, per germline (reference sequence). The CDR3 is made up of 15 amino acids. J lost 3 bases, V lost 3 bases, and 7 bases had no gene match. CDR3 loop: CASSMPGLAFYEQYF. The CDR3 nucleotides read TGTGCCAGTAGTATGCCAGGACTAGCTTTCTACGAGCAGTACTTC.

This chain links TRBV5-1 with TRBJ2-1; 9 bases align to TRBD2. Germline CDR1 is SGHRS and CDR2 is YFSETQ. This CDR3 spans 17 amino acids. V lost 0 bases, J lost 6 bases, and 10 bases stayed unmatched. CDR3 residues: CASSLEVAGGHANEQFF. CDR3 DNA sequence: TGCGCCAGCAGCTTGGAGGTCGCGGGAGGGCACGCCAATGAGCAGTTCTTC.

This chain connects TRBV11-2 to TRBJ2-2; tentatively, D is TRBD2 (5 bases). This CDR3 has 16 residues. The germline V gene has CDR1 SGHAT and CDR2 FQNNGV. Trimming removed 1 base at V and 2 bases at J, with 11 bases between. CDR3 protein: CASSLAAGPNTGELFF. In DNA, the CDR3 is TGTGCCAGCAGCTTAGCGGCGGGCCCTAACACCGGGGAGCTGTTTTTT.

J is TRBJ1-2 and V is TRBV7-8, with 9 bases identical to TRBD1. V trimming: 2 bases; J trimming: 8 bases; junction bases outside the gene matches: 12. Germline V gene data show CDR1 as SGHVS and CDR2 as FQNEAQ. This CDR3 is 16 amino acids long. Here the CDR3 DNA reads TGTGCCAGCAGCTTAAGGACAGGGGTGCCTACGAGGGGCTACACCTTC. Protein: CASSLRTGVPTRGYTF. Full variable domain (remainder filled in from reference TRBV7-8 and TRBJ1-2): GAGVSQSPRYKVAKRGQDVALRCDPISGHVSLFWYQQALGQGPEFLTYFQNEAQLDKSGLPSDRFFAERPEGSVSTLKIQRTQQEDSAVYLCASSLRTGVPTRGYTFGSGTRLTVV.

Only one count was recorded for this clone. The V and J genes are TRBV24-1 and TRBJ2-3, with D tentatively TRBD2 (6 bases). V was clipped by 6 bases and J by 2 bases, with 11 bases between them. The CDR3 is 14 amino acids. The V gene's germline CDR1 is KGHDR and CDR2 SFDVKD. The DNA of the CDR3 is TGTGCCACCAGTTACGGGGGATCCACAGATACGCAGTATTTT. Residues: CATSYGGSTDTQYF.

The chain carries TRBV4-2 and TRBJ1-1; a weak D match, TRBD1 (6 bases). The germline V gene encodes CDR1 LGHNA and CDR2 YNFKEQ. The V end was cut by 1 base, the J end by 0 bases, with 18 bases between. CDR3 length equals 18 residues. The CDR3 region has the DNA TGTGCCAGCAGCCAAGGGATAGGGAGGGGGATGATGAACACTGAAGCTTTCTTT. It translates to CASSQGIGRGMMNTEAFF.

The rearrangement uses TRBV19 and TRBJ2-7; weak D call: TRBD1 (6 bases). There are 14 residues in the CDR3. Trimming stripped 3 bases from V and 2 bases from J, with 11 bases between. Per the germline V gene, CDR1 is LNHDA and CDR2 is SQIVND (reference sequence). CDR3 nucleotide sequence: TGTGCCAGTAGTATCGGGCAGGGGACCTACGAGCAGTACTTC. As protein: CASSIGQGTYEQYF.

This chain connects TRBV7-6 to TRBJ2-1, with D unresolved. The V gene's germline CDR1 is SGHVS and CDR2 FNYEAQ. Trimming left V 1 base short and J 10 bases short, with 20 bases between. The CDR3 spans 16 residues. The CDR3 region has the DNA TGTGCCAGCAGCTTAGTAACATCTGTCTCCCCTCAAGAGCAGTTCTTC. The encoded protein is CASSLVTSVSPQEQFF.

This clone was counted once. The rearrangement joins TRBV5-4 to TRBJ1-1, with D unresolved. V was clipped by 3 bases and J by 0 bases, with 15 bases between them. CDR3 length equals 16 residues. Germline CDR1 and CDR2: SGHNT and YYREEE (reference sequence). CDR3 region: CASSSGGRSMNTEAFF. The CDR3 DNA follows: TGTGCCAGCAGCTCCGGCGGGAGGAGCATGAACACTGAAGCTTTCTTT.

The chain uses TRBV19 and TRBJ2-1; a weak D match, TRBD2 (7 bases). CDR3 length equals 13 residues. In germline, CDR1 is LNHDA, CDR2 SQIVND (reference sequence). Deletions cut 5 bases from V and 7 bases from J, with 12 bases between. The CDR3 region has the DNA TGTGCCAGTAGTCCCGAGGGGGGGAATGAGCAGTTCTTC. Residues: CASSPEGGNEQFF.

CDR3 in amino acids: CASSYSDRSDGYTF. The CDR3, as DNA: TGTGCCAGCAGTTACTCGGACAGGAGCGATGGCTACACCTTC. V usage is TRBV6-5 and J usage is TRBJ1-2; 7 bases are shared with TRBD1. This CDR3 region has 14 residues. The J segment lost 6 bases and the V segment lost 0 bases, leaving 4 bases of the junction unmatched. Germline values: CDR1 MNHEY, CDR2 SVGAGI.

This rearrangement joins TRBV6-2 or TRBV6-3 to TRBJ2-7; the match to TRBD1 covers 9 bases. CDR1 MNHEY and CDR2 SVGEGT come from the germline V gene. Trimming at V came to 6 bases and at J to 5 bases, leaving 2 bases not matched to a gene. This CDR3 spans 12 amino acids. For the CDR3, the DNA is TGTGCCAGCAGCACAGGGGGCCACGAGCAGTACTTC. Protein: CASSTGGHEQYF.

V gene TRBV2 combines with J gene TRBJ1-1; maybe TRBD1 (5 bases). V shed 4 bases and J shed 1 base, with 10 bases lying between them. CDR3 length: 14 residues. Germline V gives CDR1 SNHLY, CDR2 FYNNEI. The CDR3 DNA is TGTGCCAGCAGTGGAGTGGGGGGGAACACTGAAGCTTTCTTT. The encoded protein is CASSGVGGNTEAFF.

This clone was recorded once. The chain uses TRBV27 and TRBJ1-1; weak D call: TRBD1 (5 bases). Trimming stripped 3 bases from V and 10 bases from J, with 12 bases between. Per the germline V gene, CDR1 is MNHEY and CDR2 is SMNVEV (reference sequence). CDR3 length equals 12 residues. CDR3 sequence (DNA): TGTGCCAGCAGTTTCAATGGGGCCACAGCTTTCTTT. It encodes CASSFNGATAFF.

This sequence joins TRBV30 and TRBJ1-2; D is unresolved. With 7 bases removed from V and 5 bases from J, the gap between germline ends came to 20 bases. This CDR3 region has 14 residues. CDR1 and CDR2 from the germline V gene are GTSNPN and SVGIG (reference sequence). CDR3 sequence reads: CAYQKGSSGYGYTF. The CDR3 region has the DNA TGTGCCTACCAGAAAGGGAGTTCGGGGTATGGCTACACCTTC.

The chain links TRBV6-2 or TRBV6-3 to TRBJ2-7; TRBD2 aligns across 9 bases. The CDR3 has 15 residues. V shed 2 bases and J 5 bases; nucleotides not matched to a gene: 7. Germline CDR1 is MNHEY and CDR2 is SVGEGT. The CDR3 DNA is TGTGCCAGCAGTTACCGACTAGCGGACTTGGACGAGCAGTACTTC. Protein: CASSYRLADLDEQYF.

The chain carries TRBV7-3 and TRBJ2-1; D perhaps matches TRBD2 (6 bases). V was pared by 0 bases and J by 10 bases, with 13 bases between. CDR3 length equals 14 residues. Germline CDR1 reads SGHTA; CDR2 reads FQGTGA. The CDR3 nucleotides read TGTGCCAGCAGCTTAACGGGTCGGGAGAGCGAGCAGTTCTTC. Its translation: CASSLTGRESEQFF.

The chain recombines TRBV25-1 with TRBJ1-4; D may be TRBD1 (5 bases). V lost 4 bases and J lost 0, with 9 bases in between. The CDR3 contains 15 residues. CDR1 MGHDK and CDR2 SYGVNS come from the germline V gene. DNA of the CDR3: TGTGCCAGCAGTGCCACAGGAGCAACTAATGAAAAACTGTTTTTT. Translated, it gives CASSATGATNEKLFF.

This chain uses TRBV4-1 with TRBJ2-3, with 8 bases aligning to TRBD1. Germline loops: CDR1 MGHRA, CDR2 YSYEKL. V was pared by 1 base and J by 4 bases, with 7 bases of the junction left unmatched. The CDR3 spans 16 residues. The CDR3 sequence: CASSQGGRGRADTQYF. DNA of the CDR3: TGCGCCAGCAGCCAAGGGGGCAGGGGGCGCGCAGATACGCAGTATTTT.